This T cell receptor (beta chain) was documented in a study of T cells in Graves' hyperthyroidism and ophthalmopathy. V was trimmed by 6 bases and J by 6 bases, leaving 8 bases between them. The CDR3 is 11 amino acids. From germline, CDR1 is SNHLY and CDR2 FYNNEI. Amplification yielded TCR beta CDR3 regions, with RNA transcripts as the source. HTBI primers were the set used in a first-round RT-PCR of the TCR CDR3. One entry per CDR3 protein results from TCRdb running MiXCR on the multiplex PCR reads. The sample gives around 440,000 distinct CDR3 sequences, approximately 14% of which show up once; about 14% is in the top ten.

The clonotype was recovered from a woman aged 18-29 years with Graves' hyperthyroidism. This rearrangement joins TRBV2 to TRBJ2-5; unclear D gene. Sequencing was done on a sample of blood. CDR3 sequence reads: CASSNGQTQYF. CDR3 DNA: TGTGCCAGCAGCAACGGTCAGACCCAGTACTTC.